These 31 T cell receptor beta chains originate from one sample sequenced in a study of T cells in Graves' hyperthyroidism and ophthalmopathy. It was RNA transcripts that yielded the amplified TCR beta CDR3 regions. In the first-round RT-PCR of the TCR CDR3, the HTBI primer set was used. TCRdb reprocessed the multiplex PCR reads with MiXCR, giving one entry per CDR3 protein. The sample holds 700,000 to 850,000 distinct CDR3 sequences, 30% to 40% seen once. The sample was blood. The receptors here all came from a woman aged 40 to 55 with Graves' hyperthyroidism.

This clonotype was seen only a few times. J is TRBJ2-6 and V is TRBV6-5, with TRBD1 identical over 7 bases. Germline V lookup: CDR1 MNHEY, CDR2 SVGAGI. V trimming: 6 bases; J trimming: 1 base; junction bases outside the gene matches: 0. This CDR3 is built from 14 residues. The CDR3 protein is CASRQGSGANVLTF. The CDR3 DNA is TGTGCCAGCAGACAGGGGTCTGGGGCCAACGTCCTGACTTTC.

This sequence joins TRBV29-1 and TRBJ2-3; D unclear. CDR1 and CDR2 (germline): SQVTM, ANQGSEA. The V end lost 4 bases, the J end lost 2 bases, and 13 bases lay between the germline ends. This CDR3 is 14 amino acids long. The CDR3 DNA follows: TGCAGCGTTGCAAGAGGCAGCTCCACAGATACGCAGTATTTT. This sequence encodes CSVARGSSTDTQYF.

For this clonotype: This may arise from a read error, as a much more abundant clone is one base away. J is TRBJ2-5 and V is TRBV19; 7 bases are shared with TRBD2. The CDR3 length is 14 residues. Looked up from germline, CDR1 is LNHDA and CDR2 is SQIVND (reference sequence). The CDR3 DNA reads as TGTGCCGGTAGTCGACGGGGGGATTGGGAGACCCAGTACTTC. Protein product: CAGSRRGDWETQYF. The whole variable domain, filled in from reference TRBV19 and TRBJ2-5, reads DGGITQSPKYLFRKEGQNVTLSCEQNLNHDAMYWYRQDPGQGLRLIYYSQIVNDFQKGDIAEGYSVSREKKESFPLTVTSAQKNPTAFYLCAGSRRGDWETQYFGPGTRLLVL.

The sample holds a few counts of this clonotype. The chain has TRBV4-2 and TRBJ2-5, with D maybe TRBD2 (5 bases). V dropped 4 bases and J dropped 0 bases, with 12 bases sitting between them. This CDR3 spans 15 amino acids. The germline V gene has CDR1 LGHNA and CDR2 YNFKEQ. For the CDR3, the DNA is TGTGCCAGCAGCCTCGGAGAGCGGTACCAAGAGACCCAGTACTTC. Amino acid sequence: CASSLGERYQETQYF.

This chain joins TRBV20-1 and TRBJ2-2; 11 nucleotides agree with TRBD2. The CDR3 loop spans 16 amino acids. The J segment lost 4 bases and the V segment lost 2 bases, leaving 6 bases of the junction unmatched. The V gene's germline CDR1 is DFQATT and CDR2 SNEGSKA (reference sequence). CDR3 nucleotide sequence: TGCAGTGCTAGACCCTTAGCGGGAGGGGGCACCGGGGAGCTGTTTTTT. Protein: CSARPLAGGGTGELFF.

CDR3 loop: CSAPTGLAGKETQYF. For the CDR3, the DNA is TGCAGTGCTCCCACCGGACTAGCGGGGAAAGAGACCCAGTACTTC. The rearrangement links TRBV20-1 to TRBJ2-5; 12 nucleotides align to TRBD2. V was pared by 5 bases and J by 3 bases, with 7 bases of the junction left unmatched. Germline V CDR1 and CDR2: DFQATT, SNEGSKA (reference sequence). The CDR3 covers 15 residues.

This clonotype has a handful of counts. The chain is built from TRBV28 and TRBJ2-7; no clear D gene. There are 13 residues in the CDR3. Germline CDR1 is MDHEN and CDR2 is SYDVKM. The V end lost 4 bases, the J end lost 2 bases, and 9 bases lay between the germline ends. CDR3 sequence reads: CASSSDGPYEQYF. Here the CDR3 DNA reads TGTGCCAGCAGTTCGGACGGTCCCTACGAGCAGTACTTC.

The rearrangement links TRBV12-3 or TRBV12-4 to TRBJ1-5; D gene unclear. Trimming took 6 bases from V and 4 from J, leaving 10 bases between them. The CDR3 spans 13 residues. As DNA, the CDR3 is TGTGCCAGCAGGCCTGACGGTAATCAGCCCCAGCATTTT. Translated: CASRPDGNQPQHF.

A remark on this clonotype: This may be a read error, as it is one base from a much larger clone. The rearrangement uses TRBV9 and TRBJ1-4; D unresolved. Trimming shortened V by 2 bases and J by 7 bases, and 12 bases separated the two germline ends. Germline V lookup: CDR1 SGDLS, CDR2 YYNGEE. The CDR3 sequence is 14 residues long. The DNA for the CDR3 is TGTGCCAGCAGCGTGCCCGAGGAAGGTGAAAAACTGTTTTTT. Its translation is CASSVPEEGEKLFF.

A remark on this clonotype: Given a much more abundant clone one base away, this may be a read error. The J gene is TRBJ2-5, the V gene TRBV6-5; the D is unclear. Germline V gene data show CDR1 as MNHEY and CDR2 as SVGAGI. The CDR3 extends over 14 amino acids. The ends were cut back, 5 bases at V and 10 bases at J, with 20 bases in the middle. CDR3 in amino acids: CASSPSRAEGIQYF. Written as DNA, the CDR3 is TGTGCCAGCAGTCCGTCTAGGGCAGAAGGGATCCAGTACTTC.

This clonotype has at least ten counts. The chain employs TRBV29-1 and TRBJ2-2; the match to TRBD2 covers 8 bases. From germline, CDR1 is SQVTM and CDR2 ANQGSEA. The J segment lost 4 bases and the V segment lost 7 bases, leaving 8 bases of the junction unmatched. This CDR3 is built from 14 residues. In DNA, the CDR3 is TGCAGCGCCGTTGGCGGGGGGACCACCGGGGAGCTGTTTTTT. Amino acids: CSAVGGGTTGELFF.

This clonotype was seen only once. This may stem from a read error, because a much larger clone lies one nucleotide away. The J gene is TRBJ2-7, the V gene TRBV19; D is possibly TRBD2 (7 bases). CDR1 LNHDA and CDR2 SQIVND come from the germline V gene (reference sequence). This CDR3 spans 14 amino acids. CDR3 protein: CASSIGGASCEQYF. CDR3 bases: TGTGCCAGTAGTATTGGGGGGGCCTCCTGCGAGCAGTACTTC.

This clonotype was recorded a few times. J is TRBJ2-7 and V is TRBV10-3, with D possibly TRBD1 on 5 matching bases. Trimming left V 10 bases short and J 0 bases short, with 13 bases between. Germline V gene lookup returns CDR1 ENHRY and CDR2 SYGVKD. The CDR3 has 13 residues. This chain's CDR3 is CATSKGYSYEQYF. The CDR3 DNA follows: TGTGCCACATCCAAGGGGTACTCCTACGAGCAGTACTTC.

The V call is TRBV29-1, the J call TRBJ2-3, with D possibly called TRBD1 or TRBD2 (5 bases each). The CDR3 runs 13 residues. CDR1 and CDR2 (germline): SQVTM, ANQGSEA. V was trimmed by 5 bases and J by 3 bases, leaving 12 bases between them. Here the CDR3 reads CSVRGDLTDTQYF. The CDR3 bases are TGCAGCGTTCGGGGCGACCTGACAGATACGCAGTATTTT.

This clonotype was counted once. The chain recombines TRBV10-3 with TRBJ2-7; 8 bases agree with TRBD1. Germline CDR1 reads ENHRY; CDR2 reads SYGVKD. This CDR3 region has 14 residues. Trimming removed 6 bases from V and 7 bases from J; junction bases left unmatched: 11. CDR3 bases: TGTGCCATCAGCGGGACAGGTTCCTACAATGAGCAGTACTTC. It yields the protein CAISGTGSYNEQYF.

Note on this clonotype: With a much larger clone just one base away, this may be a read error. V and J are TRBV10-1 and TRBJ2-5; D is ambiguous. This CDR3 is built from 13 residues. CDR1 and CDR2 (germline): WNHNN, SYGVQD (reference sequence). CDR3 in DNA: TGCGCCAGCAGTGTTAACCACCAAGAGGCCCAGTACTTC. The encoded protein is CASSVNHQEAQYF.

This clonotype was seen many times. The genes are TRBV7-2 and TRBJ2-5, with TRBD1 identical over 12 bases. The CDR3 length is 16 residues. Per the germline V gene, CDR1 is SGHTA and CDR2 is FQGNSA. The ends lost 1 base at V and 1 base at J; junction bases unmatched: 1. This CDR3 reads CASSLVGQGAQETQYF. The CDR3 nucleotides are TGTGCCAGCAGCTTAGTGGGACAGGGGGCCCAAGAGACCCAGTACTTC.

The rearrangement uses TRBV15 and TRBJ1-2, with 7 bases aligning to TRBD1. Per the germline V gene, CDR1 is LNHNV and CDR2 is YYDKDF (reference sequence). The length of the CDR3 is 14 residues. The V and J ends lost 3 bases and 4 bases, in that order; junction bases with no gene match: 5. CDR3 in DNA: TGTGCCACCAGCAGTTGGGACAGATCCTATGGCTACACCTTC. Amino acids: CATSSWDRSYGYTF.

This clonotype was found many times. CDR3 in amino acids: CASRSTGTDPNTEAFF. CDR3 in DNA: TGTGCCAGCAGGAGCACCGGGACAGACCCTAACACTGAAGCTTTCTTT. The chain couples TRBV7-9 to TRBJ1-1; TRBD1 aligns across 7 bases. V lost 6 bases, J lost 2 bases, and 12 bases stayed unmatched. Germline V gene lookup returns CDR1 SEHNR and CDR2 FQNEAQ (reference sequence). CDR3 length equals 16 residues.

The chain recombines TRBV20-1 with TRBJ1-1; maybe TRBD1 (5 bases). Germline V gene lookup returns CDR1 DFQATT and CDR2 SNEGSKA (reference sequence). V lost 3 bases to trimming and J lost 11 bases, with 13 bases between them. CDR3 length: 11 amino acids. The CDR3: CSARERDGAFF. DNA of the CDR3: TGCAGTGCTAGGGAGCGGGACGGGGCTTTCTTT.

The chain uses TRBV9 and TRBJ2-7; D is possibly TRBD1 (6 bases). The length of the CDR3 is 17 residues. Germline lookup yields CDR1 SGDLS and CDR2 YYNGEE. Trimming shortened V by 4 bases and J by 0 bases, and 20 bases separated the two germline ends. CDR3 DNA sequence: TGTGCCAGCAGCTTGGCTTATTCCGGGACACCCTCCTACGAGCAGTACTTC. This gives the protein CASSLAYSGTPSYEQYF. Full variable domain (outside the CDR3, taken from reference TRBV9 and TRBJ2-7): DSGVTQTPKHLITATGQRVTLRCSPRSGDLSVYWYQQSLDQGLQFLIQYYNGEERAKGNILERFSAQQFPDLHSELNLSSLELGDSALYFCASSLAYSGTPSYEQYFGPGTRLTVT.

This clonotype was recorded at least ten times. A junction end diverges from the germline sequence, so it may reflect a read error. As DNA, the CDR3 is TGCGCCAGCAGCAGCCCGTGGAACACTGAAGCTTTCTTT. This gives the protein CASSSPWNTEAFF. V and J are TRBV5-4 and TRBJ1-1, with D unclear. This CDR3 region has 13 residues. Germline CDR1 is SGHNT and CDR2 is YYREEE (reference sequence). Together with reference TRBV5-4 and TRBJ1-1, the CDR3 gives the full variable domain: ETGVTQSPTHLIKTRGQQVTLRCSSQSGHNTVSWYQQALGQGPQFIFQYYREEENGRGNFPPRFSGLQFPNYSSELNVNALELDDSALYLCASSSPWNTEAFFGQGTRLTVV.

The chain uses TRBV7-3 and TRBJ2-3; 9 bases are a match to TRBD2. Germline assignment: CDR1 SGHTA and CDR2 FQGTGA. The CDR3 is 15 amino acids. Trimming removed 6 bases from V and 1 base from J; junction bases left unmatched: 5. CDR3 bases: TGTGCCAGCAGTCTTAGCGGGAGCGGCACAGATACGCAGTATTTT. Translating gives CASSLSGSGTDTQYF. Filled out from reference TRBV7-3 and TRBJ2-3, the complete variable domain reads GAGVSQTPSNKVTEKGKYVELRCDPISGHTALYWYRQSLGQGPEFLIYFQGTGAADDSGLPNDRFFAVRPEGSVSTLKIQRTERGDSAVYLCASSLSGSGTDTQYFGPGTRLTVL.

Ten or more counts support this clonotype. The J gene is TRBJ2-2, the V gene TRBV19; a possible D gene is TRBD2 (5 bases). V lost 11 bases to trimming and J lost 0 bases, with 13 bases between them. The CDR3 extends over 14 amino acids. Germline assignment: CDR1 LNHDA and CDR2 SQIVND (reference sequence). CDR3 nucleotides: TGTGCCTCGAGGACTTTCGCGAACACCGGGGAGCTGTTTTTT. Its translation: CASRTFANTGELFF.

The rearrangement uses TRBV7-3 and TRBJ1-2; D is unclear. Germline assignment: CDR1 SGHTA and CDR2 FQGTGA. V lost 6 bases, J lost 4 bases, and 18 bases lay in between. This CDR3 is 15 amino acids long. CDR3 sequence reads: CASSLGPGEIYGYTF. CDR3 DNA: TGTGCCAGCAGTCTAGGGCCTGGGGAGATCTATGGCTACACCTTC.

This clonotype was counted many times. V gene TRBV29-1 combines with J gene TRBJ2-3; maybe TRBD1 (6 bases). V was shortened by 8 bases and J by 1 base, with 13 bases between the two germline ends. The CDR3 has 13 amino acids. Germline CDR1 and CDR2: SQVTM and ANQGSEA. The CDR3: CSPRQERTDTQYF. CDR3 in DNA: TGCAGCCCAAGACAGGAGCGCACAGATACGCAGTATTTT.

V gene TRBV25-1 combines with J gene TRBJ1-2; 12 bases align to TRBD1. The J segment lost 6 bases and the V segment lost 4 bases, leaving 3 bases of the junction unmatched. The V gene's germline CDR1 is MGHDK and CDR2 SYGVNS. The length of the CDR3 is 14 residues. The CDR3 bases are TGTGCCAGCAGTGGGGACAGGGGGCTTCATGGCTACACCTTC. Protein sequence: CASSGDRGLHGYTF.

The chain is built from TRBV10-3 and TRBJ2-2; D tentatively fits TRBD1 or TRBD2 (5 bases each). The CDR3 contains 13 residues. V lost 11 bases to trimming and J lost 2 bases, with 12 bases between them. Per the germline V gene, CDR1 is ENHRY and CDR2 is SYGVKD. Written as DNA, the CDR3 is TGTGCCCTAGGGACCTACAACACCGGGGAGCTGTTTTTT. It is translated as CALGTYNTGELFF.

V and J are TRBV20-1 and TRBJ2-2; unclear D gene. The germline gives CDR1 DFQATT, CDR2 SNEGSKA (reference sequence). V lost 3 bases, J lost 0 bases, and 5 bases lay in between. CDR3 length equals 13 residues. Written as DNA, the CDR3 is TGCAGTGCTAGCGTCCCGAACACCGGGGAGCTGTTTTTT. Translation: CSASVPNTGELFF.

V and J are TRBV10-2 and TRBJ1-5; D is unclear. Between the trimmed V and J ends, which lost 3 bases and 4 bases, there was a span of 4 bases. Germline assignment: CDR1 WSHSY and CDR2 SAAADI. The CDR3 sequence is 12 residues long. The CDR3 DNA sequence: TGCGCCAGCAGTGAATTTAATCAGCCCCAGCATTTT. Protein: CASSEFNQPQHF.

This clonotype was detected many times. CDR3 region: CASSEGDSMVYTF. DNA for the CDR3: TGTGCCAGCAGCGAAGGGGATTCTATGGTCTACACCTTC. The rearrangement joins TRBV7-2 to TRBJ1-2; tentative D call: TRBD1 (5 bases). There are 13 residues in the CDR3. V was clipped by 5 bases and J by 10 bases, with 17 bases between them. The germline CDR1 and CDR2 sequences are SGHTA and FQGNSA.